This entry lists 5 T cell receptor beta chains sequenced from one sample in a study of cytomegalovirus exposure and HLA in healthy donors. It was with 60 Vbeta and 13 Jbeta primers that the PCR ran. The table came from immunoSEQ multiplex PCR; TCRdb's copy has only in-frame clones and leaves some out. Of 110,000 to 150,000 clones in the sample, 75% to 80% are singletons; the top ten hold less than 2%. Sequences were obtained from PBMCs. Every receptor here comes from a woman in her 30s in good health and CMV-seronegative.

This chain uses TRBV6-5 with TRBJ2-7, with 9 bases that match TRBD2. The J segment lost 3 bases and the V segment lost 7 bases, leaving 10 bases of the junction unmatched. CDR3 length: 15 amino acids. Germline V lookup: CDR1 MNHEY, CDR2 SVGAGI. The chain's CDR3 is CASTVAGSGGYEQYF. The CDR3 DNA reads as TGTGCCAGCACCGTGGCTGGTAGCGGGGGCTACGAGCAGTACTTC.

On this clone: The same CDR3 can be traced to other DNA sequences in this sample. The chain is built from TRBV7-3 and TRBJ2-1; D ambiguous. There are 13 residues in the CDR3. Germline V gene sequence: CDR1 SGHTA, CDR2 FQGTGA. Trimming took off 2 bases at V and 9 bases at J, with 11 bases between the two ends. The DNA of the CDR3 is TGTGCCAGCAGCTTAGGTGGCATTGGTGAGCAGTTCTTC. Protein: CASSLGGIGEQFF.

CDR3: CASSQALQGLSTEAFF. The CDR3 nucleotides are TGCGCCAGCAGCCAAGCTTTACAGGGGTTGAGCACTGAAGCTTTCTTT. The rearrangement joins TRBV5-1 to TRBJ1-1; TRBD1 matches at 7 bases. CDR3 length: 16 residues. CDR1 is SGHRS and CDR2 is YFSETQ in the germline V gene. Trimming cost V 4 bases and J 4 bases; bases outside gene matches: 13.

In its sample, this clone was seen a few times. Additional DNA sequences in this sample encode the identical CDR3. The chain carries TRBV5-1 and TRBJ1-1; D unresolved. Per germline, CDR1 SGHRS and CDR2 YFSETQ. The V and J ends lost 0 bases and 1 base respectively, with 4 bases between them. This CDR3 spans 13 amino acids. The CDR3 spells CASSLGRNTEAFF. For the CDR3, the DNA is TGCGCCAGCAGCTTGGGCAGGAACACTGAAGCTTTCTTT.

V gene TRBV6-1 combines with J gene TRBJ1-1, with D hard to call. Germline V gene sequence: CDR1 MNHNS, CDR2 SASEGT. This CDR3 is 12 amino acids long. Trimming took off 8 bases at V and 0 bases at J, with 7 bases between the two ends. The CDR3 protein is CASVNMNTEAFF. CDR3 nucleotides: TGTGCCAGCGTCAACATGAACACTGAAGCTTTCTTT.